The 17 T cell receptor beta chains reported below all come from one sample, sequenced in a study of identical twins. TCRdb re-analysed the 5' RACE reads in MiXCR, keeping a single row per CDR3 protein. The data contain some 1,700,000 distinct CDR3 sequences, about 32% of them singletons. The sequencing sample was made of cord blood. The receptors come from a newborn girl in good health.

The chain carries TRBV6-9 and TRBJ1-4; D is possibly TRBD1 (5 bases). CDR3 length: 13 residues. Germline assignment: CDR1 MNHGY and CDR2 SVAAGI. Trimming shortened V by 8 bases and J by 10 bases, and 17 bases separated the two germline ends. The CDR3 DNA reads TGTGCCAGCCGACCCCTCTGGGGGAGAAAACTGTTTTTT. It codes for CASRPLWGRKLFF.

The chain joins TRBV28 to TRBJ2-1; 14 positions match TRBD2. CDR1 MDHEN and CDR2 SYDVKM come from the germline V gene. Losses at the gene ends were 7 bases for V and 0 bases for J; bases not matched to a gene: 14. This CDR3 has 20 residues. This CDR3 reads CASTAHGLAGGVGSYNEQFF. Written as DNA, the CDR3 is TGTGCCAGCACCGCCCACGGACTAGCGGGAGGAGTAGGCTCCTACAATGAGCAGTTCTTC. Full variable domain (rest looked up from reference TRBV28 and TRBJ2-1): DVKVTQSSRYLVKRTGEKVFLECVQDMDHENMFWYRQDPGLGLRLIYFSYDVKMKEKGDIPEGYSVSREKKERFSLILESASTNQTSMYLCASTAHGLAGGVGSYNEQFFGPGTRLTVL.

This chain links TRBV20-1 with TRBJ2-3; D is undetermined. V was clipped by 6 bases and J by 5 bases, with 15 bases between them. This CDR3 contains 13 residues. Germline V gene sequence: CDR1 DFQATT, CDR2 SNEGSKA (reference sequence). CDR3 protein: CSAPSLPVDTQYF. Here the CDR3 DNA reads TGCAGTGCCCCGAGCCTACCGGTAGATACGCAGTATTTT.

This clonotype has a handful of counts. V and J are TRBV5-1 and TRBJ2-7; the D is unclear. Per germline, CDR1 SGHRS and CDR2 YFSETQ. The V end lost 4 bases, the J end lost 3 bases, and 14 bases lay between the germline ends. The CDR3 has 14 residues. The CDR3 DNA follows: TGCGCCAGCAGCAGCGCCGGGCTCCACTACGAGCAGTACTTC. It yields the protein CASSSAGLHYEQYF.

The rearrangement links TRBV3-1 to TRBJ1-5; possible D gene TRBD1, 5 bases. CDR3 length equals 16 residues. Deletions cut 6 bases from V and 1 base from J, with 16 bases between. The germline CDR1 and CDR2 sequences are LGHDT and YNNKEL (reference sequence). The CDR3 DNA sequence: TGTGCCAGCAGTTCGGGACGGATTATCAGCAATCAGCCCCAGCATTTT. Translating gives CASSSGRIISNQPQHF. Complete variable domain (other parts from reference TRBV3-1 and TRBJ1-5): DTAVSQTPKYLVTQMGNDKSIKCEQNLGHDTMYWYKQDSKKFLKIMFSYNNKELIINETVPNRFSPKSPDKAHLNLHINSLELGDSAVYFCASSSGRIISNQPQHFGDGTRLSIL.

On this clonotype: A read error may produce the germline difference seen at one junction end. V and J are TRBV28 and TRBJ2-5, with 8 bases fitting TRBD2. Germline V gene lookup returns CDR1 MDHEN and CDR2 SYDVKM. The CDR3 length is 14 residues. CDR3 amino acids: CASNLPGGRETQYF. Written as DNA, the CDR3 is TGTGCCAGCAATTTACCGGGGGGGCGGGAGACCCAGTACTTC.

This clonotype was recorded many times. J is TRBJ2-3 and V is TRBV2; D possibly corresponds to TRBD1 (6 bases). Germline CDR1 and CDR2: SNHLY and FYNNEI. Deletions cut 6 bases from V and 1 base from J, with 11 bases between. The length of the CDR3 is 14 residues. The CDR3 reads CASREGVGTDTQYF. The DNA for the CDR3 is TGTGCCAGCAGAGAGGGGGTGGGCACAGATACGCAGTATTTT.

CDR3 sequence: CASSHRSTYEQYF. In DNA, the CDR3 is TGTGCCAGCAGCCACAGGTCCACCTACGAGCAGTACTTC. The chain joins TRBV7-9 to TRBJ2-7, with a tentative D call TRBD1 (5 bases). Germline CDR1 reads SEHNR; CDR2 reads FQNEAQ (reference sequence). The CDR3 covers 13 residues. The V gene lost 5 bases and the J gene lost 2 bases, with 10 bases spanning the gap.

There are a few counts of this clonotype. The V gene is TRBV7-8, the J gene TRBJ1-5; D may be TRBD1 (6 bases). V was pared by 3 bases and J by 0 bases, with 18 bases between. Germline CDR1 SGHVS, CDR2 FQNEAQ. This CDR3 comprises 18 residues. The CDR3 here is CASSFEVRGLNSNQPQHF. The CDR3 DNA sequence: TGTGCCAGCAGCTTTGAAGTCCGGGGGCTAAATAGCAATCAGCCCCAGCATTTT.

The chain has TRBV20-1 and TRBJ2-7; unclear D gene. The germline gives CDR1 DFQATT, CDR2 SNEGSKA (reference sequence). V was pared by 0 bases and J by 1 base, with 13 bases between. CDR3 size: 15 residues. The CDR3 loop reads CSARDPRTRSYEQYF. The CDR3 nucleotides read TGCAGTGCTAGAGATCCACGGACCCGATCCTACGAGCAGTACTTC.

This clonotype was observed a handful of times. The rearrangement joins TRBV5-6 to TRBJ1-1, with 7 bases aligning to TRBD1. This CDR3 contains 14 residues. V was clipped by 0 bases and J by 6 bases; unmatched bases: 5. The germline gives CDR1 SGHDT, CDR2 YYEEEE. The CDR3 sequence: CASSLAQGGAEAFF. CDR3 coding DNA: TGTGCCAGCAGCTTGGCCCAGGGGGGGGCTGAAGCTTTCTTT.

V is TRBV4-2 and J is TRBJ2-3; 9 bases are a match to TRBD1. J was trimmed by 4 bases and V by 3 bases; bases with no gene match: 8. CDR3 length equals 16 residues. Germline CDR1 and CDR2: LGHNA and YNFKEQ. The CDR3 region is CASSQAGTGTADTQYF. The CDR3 nucleotides are TGTGCCAGCAGCCAGGCGGGGACAGGGACGGCAGATACGCAGTATTTT.

The gene calls are TRBV5-1 and TRBJ1-5; 8 bases line up with TRBD1. This CDR3 is 12 amino acids long. Per the germline V gene, CDR1 is SGHRS and CDR2 is YFSETQ. V was clipped by 4 bases and J by 8 bases; unmatched bases: 2. CDR3 sequence reads: CASSPTGEPQHF. DNA for the CDR3: TGCGCCAGCAGCCCGACAGGGGAGCCCCAGCATTTT.

This clonotype was seen a few times. The chain recombines TRBV14 with TRBJ2-1, with TRBD2 matching over 12 bases. V trimming: 4 bases; J trimming: 12 bases; junction bases outside the gene matches: 4. The CDR3 extends over 13 amino acids. CDR1 and CDR2 from the germline V gene are SGHDN and FVKESK. The CDR3 coding sequence is TGTGCCAGCAGCCCTCGGACTAGCGGGACGCAGTTCTTC. It yields the protein CASSPRTSGTQFF.

This clonotype has a count of ten or more. The chain combines TRBV20-1 with TRBJ1-2; 8 nucleotides line up with TRBD1. Germline lookup yields CDR1 DFQATT and CDR2 SNEGSKA (reference sequence). This CDR3 has 13 amino acids. V trimming: 0 bases; J trimming: 4 bases; junction bases outside the gene matches: 1. CDR3 nucleotides: TGCAGTGCTAGAGATACAGGGGGCTATGGCTACACCTTC. The encoded protein is CSARDTGGYGYTF.

The chain is built from TRBV6-1 and TRBJ1-6, with a tentative D call TRBD1 (5 bases). The CDR3 has 13 amino acids. V lost 11 bases and J 2 bases, leaving 10 bases between the germline ends. Germline values: CDR1 MNHNS, CDR2 SASEGT. CDR3 sequence reads: CAARVTYNSPLHF. CDR3 DNA: TGTGCCGCCAGGGTGACCTATAATTCACCCCTCCACTTT.

Details on this clonotype: Compared with germline, one end of the junction differs, possibly owing to a read error. V usage is TRBV7-8 and J usage is TRBJ2-5; possibly TRBD2 for D (6 bases). The CDR3 totals 13 residues. Germline-derived CDR1 and CDR2 are SGHVS and FQNEAQ. CDR3: CACSQNGGETQYF. The CDR3 bases are TGTGCCTGCAGCCAGAATGGGGGGGAGACCCAGTACTTC.